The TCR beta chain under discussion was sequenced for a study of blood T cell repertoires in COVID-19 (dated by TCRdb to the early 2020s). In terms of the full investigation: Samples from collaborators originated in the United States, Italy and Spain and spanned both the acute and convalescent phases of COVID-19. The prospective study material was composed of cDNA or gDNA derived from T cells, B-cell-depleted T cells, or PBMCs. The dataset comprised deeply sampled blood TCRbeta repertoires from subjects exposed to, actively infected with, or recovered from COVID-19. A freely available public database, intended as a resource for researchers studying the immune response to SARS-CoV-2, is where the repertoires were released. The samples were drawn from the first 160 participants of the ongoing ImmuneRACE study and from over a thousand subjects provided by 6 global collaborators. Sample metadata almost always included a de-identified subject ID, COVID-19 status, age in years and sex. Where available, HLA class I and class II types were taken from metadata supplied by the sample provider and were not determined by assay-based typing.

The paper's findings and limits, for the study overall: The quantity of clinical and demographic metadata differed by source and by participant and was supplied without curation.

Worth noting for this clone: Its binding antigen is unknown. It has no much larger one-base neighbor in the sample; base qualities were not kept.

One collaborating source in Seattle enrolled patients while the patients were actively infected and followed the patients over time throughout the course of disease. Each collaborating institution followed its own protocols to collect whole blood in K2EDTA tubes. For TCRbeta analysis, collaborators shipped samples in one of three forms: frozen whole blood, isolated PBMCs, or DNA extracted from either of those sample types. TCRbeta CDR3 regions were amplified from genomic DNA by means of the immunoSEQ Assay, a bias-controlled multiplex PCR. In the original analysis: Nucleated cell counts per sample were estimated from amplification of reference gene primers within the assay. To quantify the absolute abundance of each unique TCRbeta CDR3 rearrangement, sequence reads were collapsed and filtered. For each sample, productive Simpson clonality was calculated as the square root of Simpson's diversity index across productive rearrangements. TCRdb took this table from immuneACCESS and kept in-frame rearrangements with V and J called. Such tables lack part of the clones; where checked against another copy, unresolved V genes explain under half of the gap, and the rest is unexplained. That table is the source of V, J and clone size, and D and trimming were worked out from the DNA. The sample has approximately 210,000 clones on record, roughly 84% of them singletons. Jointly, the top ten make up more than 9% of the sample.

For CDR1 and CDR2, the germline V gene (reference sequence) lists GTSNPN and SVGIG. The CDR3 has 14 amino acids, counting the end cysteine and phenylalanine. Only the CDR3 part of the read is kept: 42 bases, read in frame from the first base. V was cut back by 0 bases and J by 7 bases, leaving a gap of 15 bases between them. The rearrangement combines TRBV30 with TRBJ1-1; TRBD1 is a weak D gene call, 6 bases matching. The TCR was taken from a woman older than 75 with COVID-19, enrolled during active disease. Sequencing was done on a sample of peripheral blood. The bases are TGTGCCTGGAGTGTAAACGGGGGGCTGGGTGAAGCTTTCTTT. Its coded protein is CAWSVNGGLGEAFF.